This T cell receptor (beta chain) was profiled in a study of cytomegalovirus exposure and HLA in healthy donors. CDR1 and CDR2 (germline): SGHDT, YYEEEE. CDR3 length: 13 residues. Deletions cut 5 bases from V and 2 bases from J, with 9 bases between. Primers for the PCR totalled 60 Vbeta and 13 Jbeta. Generated by immunoSEQ multiplex PCR, the TCRdb table keeps only in-frame clones and is missing some. The data hold fewer than 200,000 clones, with 75% observed a single time. J is TRBJ2-3 and V is TRBV5-6, with D perhaps matching TRBD1 (6 bases). The TCR originated in a woman aged 45 to 65 in good health and CMV-seropositive. The source material was PBMCs. The CDR3 reads CASRQGTTDTQYF. Written as DNA, the CDR3 is TGTGCCAGCAGGCAGGGGACCACAGATACGCAGTATTTT. Using reference TRBV5-6 and TRBJ2-3 for the parts outside the CDR3, the full variable domain is DAGVTQSPTHLIKTRGQQVTLRCSPKSGHDTVSWYQQALGQGPQFIFQYYEEEERQRGNFPDRFSGHQFPNYSSELNVNALLLGDSALYLCASRQGTTDTQYFGPGTRLTVL.